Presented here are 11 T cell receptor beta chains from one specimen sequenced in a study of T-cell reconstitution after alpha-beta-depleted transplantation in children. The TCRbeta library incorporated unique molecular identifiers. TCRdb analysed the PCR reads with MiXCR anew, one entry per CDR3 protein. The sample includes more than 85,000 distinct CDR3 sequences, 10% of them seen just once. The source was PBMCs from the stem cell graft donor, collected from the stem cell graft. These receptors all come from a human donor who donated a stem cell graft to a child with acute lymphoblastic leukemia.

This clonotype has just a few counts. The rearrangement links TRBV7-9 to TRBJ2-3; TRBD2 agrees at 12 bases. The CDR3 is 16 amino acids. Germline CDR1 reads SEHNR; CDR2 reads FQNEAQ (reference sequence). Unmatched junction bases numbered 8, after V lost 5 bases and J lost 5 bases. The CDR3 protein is CASSPPPGLAGDTQYF. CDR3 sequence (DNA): TGTGCCAGCAGCCCCCCACCGGGACTAGCGGGAGATACGCAGTATTTT.

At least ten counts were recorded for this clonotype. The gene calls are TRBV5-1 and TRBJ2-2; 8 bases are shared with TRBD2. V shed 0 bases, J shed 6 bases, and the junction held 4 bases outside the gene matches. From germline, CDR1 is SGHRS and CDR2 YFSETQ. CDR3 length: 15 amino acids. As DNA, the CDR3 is TGCGCCAGCAGCTTGGTGGCGGGAGGCGCCGGGGAGCTGTTTTTT. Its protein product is CASSLVAGGAGELFF.

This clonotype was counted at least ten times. Here the CDR3 DNA reads TGTGCCAGTAGCCGCCGGGACGGTTACTACGAGCAGTACTTC. Translating it yields CASSRRDGYYEQYF. The chain couples TRBV19 to TRBJ2-7, with D perhaps given as TRBD1 or TRBD2 (5 bases each). The CDR3 sequence is 14 residues long. Trimming removed 6 bases from V and 3 bases from J, with 15 bases in between. Germline V lookup: CDR1 LNHDA, CDR2 SQIVND (reference sequence). Full variable domain (missing parts from reference TRBV19 and TRBJ2-7): DGGITQSPKYLFRKEGQNVTLSCEQNLNHDAMYWYRQDPGQGLRLIYYSQIVNDFQKGDIAEGYSVSREKKESFPLTVTSAQKNPTAFYLCASSRRDGYYEQYFGPGTRLTVT.

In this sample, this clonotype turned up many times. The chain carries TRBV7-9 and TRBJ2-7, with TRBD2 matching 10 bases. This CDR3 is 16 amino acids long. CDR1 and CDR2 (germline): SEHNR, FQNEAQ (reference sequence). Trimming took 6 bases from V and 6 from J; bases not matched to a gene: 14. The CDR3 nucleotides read TGTGCCAGCAGTGGACGGACTAGCGGTCTTCTTGTCGAGCAGTACTTC. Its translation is CASSGRTSGLLVEQYF.

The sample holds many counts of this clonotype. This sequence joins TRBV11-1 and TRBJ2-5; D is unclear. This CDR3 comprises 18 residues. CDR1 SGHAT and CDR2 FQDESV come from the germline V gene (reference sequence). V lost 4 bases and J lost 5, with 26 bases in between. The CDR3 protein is CASSSSRHKVKSVETQYF. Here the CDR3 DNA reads TGTGCCAGCAGCTCCTCCCGACACAAAGTCAAATCAGTCGAGACCCAGTACTTC.

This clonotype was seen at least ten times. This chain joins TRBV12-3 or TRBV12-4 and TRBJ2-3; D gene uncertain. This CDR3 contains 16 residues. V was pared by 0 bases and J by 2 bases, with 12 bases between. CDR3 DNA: TGTGCCAGCAGTTTAGCGACTGCGATAATCACAGATACGCAGTATTTT. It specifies CASSLATAIITDTQYF.

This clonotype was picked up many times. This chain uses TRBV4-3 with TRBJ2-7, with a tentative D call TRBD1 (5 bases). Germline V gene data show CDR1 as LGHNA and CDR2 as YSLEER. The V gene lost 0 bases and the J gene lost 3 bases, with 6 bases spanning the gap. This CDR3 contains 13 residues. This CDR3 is CASSQDRGYEQYF. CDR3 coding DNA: TGCGCCAGCAGCCAAGATAGGGGCTACGAGCAGTACTTC.

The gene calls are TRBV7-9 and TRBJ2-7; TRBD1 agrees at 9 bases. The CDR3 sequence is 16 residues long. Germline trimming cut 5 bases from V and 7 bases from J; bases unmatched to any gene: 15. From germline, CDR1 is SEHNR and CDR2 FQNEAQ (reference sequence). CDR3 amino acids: CASSPPGQGFLREQYF. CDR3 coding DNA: TGTGCCAGCAGCCCTCCGGGACAGGGATTTTTACGGGAGCAGTACTTC. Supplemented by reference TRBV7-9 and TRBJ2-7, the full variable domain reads DTGVSQNPRHKITKRGQNVTFRCDPISEHNRLYWYRQTLGQGPEFLTYFQNEAQLEKSRLLSDRFSAERPKGSFSTLEIQRTEQGDSAMYLCASSPPGQGFLREQYFGPGTRLTVT.

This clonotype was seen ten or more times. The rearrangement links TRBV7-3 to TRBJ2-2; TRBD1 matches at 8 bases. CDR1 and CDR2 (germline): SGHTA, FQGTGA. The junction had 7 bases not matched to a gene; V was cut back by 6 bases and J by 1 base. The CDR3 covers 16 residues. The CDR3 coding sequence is TGTGCCAGCAGTTTTCCGGGACAGGAGAACACCGGGGAGCTGTTTTTT. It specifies CASSFPGQENTGELFF.

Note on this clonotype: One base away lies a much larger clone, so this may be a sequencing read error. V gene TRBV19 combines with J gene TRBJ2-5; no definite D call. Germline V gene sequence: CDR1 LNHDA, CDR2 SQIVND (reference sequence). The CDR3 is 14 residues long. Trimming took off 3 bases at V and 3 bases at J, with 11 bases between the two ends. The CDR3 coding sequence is TGTGCCAGTAGTATTATGGTGATTGAAGAGACCCAGTACTTC. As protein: CASSIMVIEETQYF.

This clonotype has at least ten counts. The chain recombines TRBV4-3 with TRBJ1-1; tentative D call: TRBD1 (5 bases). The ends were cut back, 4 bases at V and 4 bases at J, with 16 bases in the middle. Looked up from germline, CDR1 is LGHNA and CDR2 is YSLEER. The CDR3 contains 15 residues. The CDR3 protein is CASSRLGSGSTEAFF. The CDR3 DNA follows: TGCGCCAGCAGCCGTTTAGGGTCAGGGAGCACTGAAGCTTTCTTT.